These T cell receptor beta chains were read from a single sample in a study of CD8 T cells in ankylosing spondylitis. Each CDR3 protein gets one entry after TCRdb re-called the 5' RACE reads with MiXCR. The sample contains over 450,000 distinct CDR3 sequences, over 9.5% of which appear only once. The sequenced material came from blood, either unsorted or a sorted T cell fraction (not recorded which). The receptors shown here come from a male donor with ankylosing spondylitis. CDR3s include the opening cysteine and the closing phenylalanine or tryptophan. The D gene is left open where the match is weak. Only part of the rows carry a size: once, few, many, or a class if the clone is expanded.

V gene: TRBV11-2; D gene: .; J gene: TRBJ2-7; clone size: few; CDR3 protein: CASSPKSHEQYF; CDR3 DNA: TGTGCCAGCAGCCCCAAGTCCCACGAGCAGTACTTC
V gene: TRBV14; D gene: TRBD1; J gene: TRBJ2-3; clone size: many; CDR3 protein: CASGQGADTQYF; CDR3 DNA: TGTGCCAGCGGACAGGGGGCAGATACGCAGTATTTT
V gene: TRBV7-2; D gene: TRBD2; J gene: TRBJ2-4; clone size: many; CDR3 protein: CASSLAAASGGSNIQYF; CDR3 DNA: TGTGCCAGCAGCTTGGCGGCGGCTAGCGGGGGGTCGAACATTCAGTACTTC
V gene: TRBV6-1; D gene: .; J gene: TRBJ1-3; clone size: once; CDR3 protein: CASGPSSGNTIYF; CDR3 DNA: TGTGCCAGCGGTCCGTCCTCTGGAAACACCATATATTTT
V gene: TRBV6-5; D gene: .; J gene: TRBJ2-5; clone size: .; CDR3 protein: CASSWTRQETQETQYF; CDR3 DNA: TGTGCCAGCAGTTGGACTCGACAGGAAACCCAAGAGACCCAGTACTTC
V gene: TRBV6-1; D gene: .; J gene: TRBJ2-6; clone size: .; CDR3 protein: CASSAPQGGRSGANVLTF; CDR3 DNA: TGTGCCAGCAGTGCGCCTCAAGGGGGGCGTTCAGGGGCCAACGTCCTGACTTTC
V gene: TRBV3-1; D gene: .; J gene: TRBJ1-2; clone size: few; CDR3 protein: CASSPQLTGGDGYTF; CDR3 DNA: TGTGCCAGCAGCCCACAGCTCACGGGGGGGGATGGCTACACCTTC
V gene: TRBV5-1; D gene: TRBD1; J gene: TRBJ2-3; clone size: .; CDR3 protein: CASSLIRGPSTDTQYF; CDR3 DNA: TGCGCCAGCAGCTTGATTAGGGGGCCCAGCACAGATACGCAGTATTTT
V gene: TRBV5-1; D gene: .; J gene: TRBJ2-7; clone size: few; CDR3 protein: CASSFGLSYEQYF; CDR3 DNA: TGCGCCAGCAGCTTCGGACTGAGCTACGAGCAGTACTTC
V gene: TRBV20-1; D gene: TRBD2; J gene: TRBJ2-1; clone size: few; CDR3 protein: CSASAGGLYNEQFF; CDR3 DNA: TGCAGTGCTTCGGCGGGAGGCCTTTACAATGAGCAGTTCTTC
V gene: TRBV7-9; D gene: TRBD2; J gene: TRBJ2-7; clone size: many; CDR3 protein: CASSPPGLAGGFGEQYF; CDR3 DNA: TGTGCCAGCAGCCCCCCCGGACTAGCGGGAGGGTTCGGTGAGCAGTACTTC
V gene: TRBV20-1; D gene: TRBD2; J gene: TRBJ2-1; clone size: .; CDR3 protein: CSGRAGFAYNEQFF; CDR3 DNA: TGCAGTGGGAGAGCGGGGTTCGCCTACAATGAGCAGTTCTTC
V gene: TRBV5-1; D gene: .; J gene: TRBJ2-2; clone size: many; CDR3 protein: CASSLDGWIPGELFF; CDR3 DNA: TGCGCCAGCAGCTTGGACGGGTGGATTCCCGGGGAGCTGTTTTTT
V gene: TRBV29-1; D gene: .; J gene: TRBJ1-3; clone size: .; CDR3 protein: CSAVTGDLTGNTIYF; CDR3 DNA: TGCAGCGCTGTAACAGGCGATTTAACCGGAAACACCATATATTTT
V gene: TRBV12-3/TRBV12-4; D gene: TRBD2; J gene: TRBJ2-1; clone size: .; CDR3 protein: CASSFGAGGLYNEQFF; CDR3 DNA: TGTGCCAGCAGTTTTGGCGCGGGAGGGCTCTACAATGAGCAGTTCTTC
V gene: TRBV10-3; D gene: TRBD1; J gene: TRBJ2-1; clone size: few; CDR3 protein: CAISADRAVYNEQFF; CDR3 DNA: TGTGCCATCAGTGCGGACAGGGCGGTTTACAATGAGCAGTTCTTC
V gene: TRBV3-1; D gene: TRBD1; J gene: TRBJ1-4; clone size: many; CDR3 protein: CASSQAGQYNEKLFF; CDR3 DNA: TGTGCCAGCAGCCAAGCGGGACAGTACAATGAAAAACTGTTTTTT
V gene: TRBV10-3; D gene: TRBD2; J gene: TRBJ2-2; clone size: .; CDR3 protein: CAIRASGSNTGELFF; CDR3 DNA: TGTGCCATCAGAGCTAGCGGGAGTAACACCGGGGAGCTGTTTTTT
V gene: TRBV5-1; D gene: .; J gene: TRBJ1-2; clone size: many; CDR3 protein: CASSLSRQDKYGYTF; CDR3 DNA: TGCGCCAGCAGCTTATCCCGACAGGACAAATATGGCTACACCTTC
V gene: TRBV9; D gene: .; J gene: TRBJ2-7; clone size: .; CDR3 protein: CASSVAPQGATYEQYF; CDR3 DNA: TGTGCCAGCAGCGTAGCCCCCCAGGGCGCCACCTACGAGCAGTACTTC
V gene: TRBV19; D gene: TRBD1; J gene: TRBJ1-1; clone size: .; CDR3 protein: CASRQGVMENTEAFF; CDR3 DNA: TGTGCCAGTCGACAGGGGGTAATGGAGAACACTGAAGCTTTCTTT
V gene: TRBV2; D gene: .; J gene: TRBJ2-3; clone size: .; CDR3 protein: CASSPRHTDTQYF; CDR3 DNA: TGTGCCAGCAGTCCCAGGCACACAGATACGCAGTATTTT
V gene: TRBV6-2/TRBV6-3; D gene: .; J gene: TRBJ2-6; clone size: few; CDR3 protein: CASSYRDRGANVLTF; CDR3 DNA: TGTGCCAGCAGTTACAGGGATCGTGGGGCCAACGTCCTGACTTTC
V gene: TRBV29-1; D gene: TRBD1; J gene: TRBJ1-2; clone size: few; CDR3 protein: CSVTTGEEVGYTF; CDR3 DNA: TGCAGCGTGACGACAGGGGAAGAGGTAGGCTACACCTTC
V gene: TRBV5-1; D gene: TRBD1; J gene: TRBJ2-3; clone size: .; CDR3 protein: CASSSDRVGSQYF; CDR3 DNA: TGCGCCAGCAGCTCTGACAGGGTTGGTTCGCAGTATTTT
V gene: TRBV7-2; D gene: .; J gene: TRBJ1-5; clone size: few; CDR3 protein: CASSLGVGAGQPQHF; CDR3 DNA: TGTGCCAGCAGCTTAGGAGTGGGGGCTGGTCAGCCCCAGCATTTT
V gene: TRBV20-1; D gene: .; J gene: TRBJ2-6; clone size: few; CDR3 protein: CSASPGANVLTF; CDR3 DNA: TGCAGTGCTAGTCCTGGGGCCAACGTCCTGACTTTC
V gene: TRBV11-3; D gene: TRBD2; J gene: TRBJ2-1; clone size: .; CDR3 protein: CASSPRTSGGKFF; CDR3 DNA: TGTGCCAGCAGCCCCAGGACTAGCGGGGGGAAGTTCTTC
V gene: TRBV20-1; D gene: .; J gene: TRBJ1-4; clone size: .; CDR3 protein: CSAQGGPNEKLFF; CDR3 DNA: TGCAGTGCCCAAGGGGGGCCTAATGAAAAACTGTTTTTT
V gene: TRBV12-3/TRBV12-4; D gene: .; J gene: TRBJ1-1; clone size: many; CDR3 protein: CASSFLDEAFF; CDR3 DNA: TGTGCCAGCAGTTTTTTGGATGAAGCTTTCTTT
V gene: TRBV5-1; D gene: TRBD2; J gene: TRBJ2-7; clone size: .; CDR3 protein: CASSREKLAERFSEQYF; CDR3 DNA: TGCGCCAGCAGCCGAGAAAAGCTAGCGGAGAGATTCTCCGAGCAGTACTTC
V gene: TRBV11-2; D gene: .; J gene: TRBJ2-7; clone size: .; CDR3 protein: CASSSPTGPYEQYF; CDR3 DNA: TGTGCCAGCAGCTCACCAACCGGGCCCTACGAGCAGTACTTC
V gene: TRBV3-1; D gene: TRBD2; J gene: TRBJ2-1; clone size: .; CDR3 protein: CASSKDGWGLAGEGNEQFF; CDR3 DNA: TGTGCCAGCAGTAAAGACGGGTGGGGACTAGCGGGAGAGGGAAATGAGCAGTTCTTC
V gene: TRBV4-2; D gene: TRBD2; J gene: TRBJ2-3; clone size: few; CDR3 protein: CASSQKGLAGPGRENTQYF; CDR3 DNA: TGTGCCAGCAGCCAAAAGGGACTAGCGGGCCCCGGGCGGGAAAATACGCAGTATTTT
V gene: TRBV15; D gene: .; J gene: TRBJ2-3; clone size: .; CDR3 protein: CATSSSAETDTQYF; CDR3 DNA: TGTGCCACCAGCAGCTCGGCAGAAACAGATACGCAGTATTTT
V gene: TRBV5-1; D gene: TRBD2; J gene: TRBJ2-1; clone size: many; CDR3 protein: CASSLGLAGYEQFF; CDR3 DNA: TGCGCCAGCAGCTTAGGACTAGCGGGCTATGAGCAGTTCTTC
V gene: TRBV12-3/TRBV12-4; D gene: TRBD2; J gene: TRBJ2-2; clone size: many; CDR3 protein: CASRTSGSTGELFF; CDR3 DNA: TGTGCCAGTCGGACTAGCGGGAGCACCGGGGAGCTGTTTTTT
V gene: TRBV2; D gene: TRBD1; J gene: TRBJ2-7; clone size: .; CDR3 protein: CASREGTGGAYEQYF; CDR3 DNA: TGTGCCAGCAGAGAAGGGACAGGGGGCGCATACGAGCAGTACTTC
V gene: TRBV6-2/TRBV6-3; D gene: TRBD2; J gene: TRBJ2-1; clone size: .; CDR3 protein: CASRKAGLALNEQFF; CDR3 DNA: TGTGCCAGCAGAAAAGCGGGACTAGCGTTGAATGAGCAGTTCTTC
V gene: TRBV20-1; D gene: .; J gene: TRBJ2-2; clone size: few; CDR3 protein: CSARDRNPFSGELFF; CDR3 DNA: TGCAGTGCTAGAGATCGAAACCCGTTCTCCGGGGAGCTGTTTTTT
V gene: TRBV7-9; D gene: .; J gene: TRBJ1-2; clone size: few; CDR3 protein: CASSLVGRERYGYTF; CDR3 DNA: TGTGCCAGCAGCTTAGTAGGGAGGGAGCGGTATGGCTACACCTTC
V gene: TRBV28; D gene: .; J gene: TRBJ2-5; clone size: .; CDR3 protein: CASRSSRTNQETQYF; CDR3 DNA: TGTGCCAGCAGATCGTCCAGGACTAACCAAGAGACCCAGTACTTC
V gene: TRBV7-2; D gene: .; J gene: TRBJ2-3; clone size: few; CDR3 protein: CASSPQEGYTDTQYF; CDR3 DNA: TGTGCCAGCAGCCCGCAGGAGGGTTACACAGATACGCAGTATTTT
V gene: TRBV2; D gene: .; J gene: TRBJ2-7; clone size: few; CDR3 protein: CASESDYTSYEQYF; CDR3 DNA: TGTGCCAGCGAGAGTGACTATACCTCCTACGAGCAGTACTTC
V gene: TRBV5-1; D gene: .; J gene: TRBJ1-1; clone size: .; CDR3 protein: CASTAGRNTEAFF; CDR3 DNA: TGCGCCAGCACGGCAGGGAGGAACACTGAAGCTTTCTTT
V gene: TRBV5-1; D gene: .; J gene: TRBJ2-1; clone size: many; CDR3 protein: CASSLAVAANEQFF; CDR3 DNA: TGCGCCAGCAGCTTGGCCGTGGCTGCCAATGAGCAGTTCTTC
V gene: TRBV7-2; D gene: .; J gene: TRBJ2-2; clone size: many; CDR3 protein: CASSLRTNTGELFF; CDR3 DNA: TGTGCCAGCAGCTTACGAACCAACACCGGGGAGCTGTTTTTT
V gene: TRBV29-1; D gene: TRBD2; J gene: TRBJ2-3; clone size: many; CDR3 protein: CSVTGTSGSTDTQYF; CDR3 DNA: TGCAGCGTGACCGGGACTAGCGGGAGCACAGATACGCAGTATTTT
V gene: TRBV7-6; D gene: TRBD2; J gene: TRBJ2-1; clone size: .; CDR3 protein: CASSQFSSGYNEQFF; CDR3 DNA: TGTGCCAGCAGCCAATTTTCTAGCGGGTACAATGAGCAGTTCTTC
V gene: TRBV7-2; D gene: .; J gene: TRBJ2-5; clone size: .; CDR3 protein: CASSSTGSVETQYF; CDR3 DNA: TGTGCCAGCAGCTCTACAGGCTCCGTAGAGACCCAGTACTTC
V gene: TRBV5-1; D gene: .; J gene: TRBJ2-2; clone size: many; CDR3 protein: CASSFYGEDTGELFF; CDR3 DNA: TGCGCCAGCAGCTTCTACGGGGAGGACACCGGGGAGCTGTTTTTT
V gene: TRBV3-1; D gene: .; J gene: TRBJ1-1; clone size: few; CDR3 protein: CASSPAGRWTEAFF; CDR3 DNA: TGTGCCAGCAGCCCGGCAGGGAGGTGGACTGAAGCTTTCTTT
V gene: TRBV7-8; D gene: .; J gene: TRBJ2-2; clone size: many; CDR3 protein: CASSYYTGELFF; CDR3 DNA: TGTGCCAGCAGTTATTACACCGGGGAGCTGTTTTTT